This T cell receptor beta chain was obtained from a study of CD8 T cells in ankylosing spondylitis. Study observations and caveats: CD8+ disease-linked clones were present at relatively low frequencies in blood. Some of the motif variants had earlier been found in reactive arthritis patients' fluid and blood. Matched synovial fluid from ankylosing spondylitis patients was reported to be enriched for disease-linked clones. It appeared that ankylosing spondylitis blood was characterized by a TCR beta motif of roughly 8 highly homologous variants.

Molecular-barcoded quantitative 5'-RACE produced these TCR beta libraries. A single record per CDR3 protein comes from TCRdb applying MiXCR to the 5' RACE reads. Of a few hundred thousand distinct CDR3 sequences listed, around 8% were seen once; the top ten hold 13% to 15%. This clonotype was counted ten times or more. Its matching antigen is unknown. This CDR3 region has 17 residues. The V gene end was trimmed by 5 bases and the J gene end by 5 bases; junction bases not matched to a gene: 8. Germline loops: CDR1 SNHLY, CDR2 FYNNEI. The material sequenced was blood, either unsorted or a sorted T cell fraction (not recorded which). The chain has TRBV2 and TRBJ2-3; 15 bases are shared with TRBD2. The clonotype originates from a male donor with ankylosing spondylitis. The DNA for the CDR3 is TGTGCCAGCAGTAAACGCCAGGGACTAGCGGGAGGAGATACGCAGTATTTT. As protein: CASSKRQGLAGGDTQYF. Drawing the rest from reference TRBV2 and TRBJ2-3, the complete variable domain is EPEVTQTPSHQVTQMGQEVILRCVPISNHLYFYWYRQILGQKVEFLVSFYNNEISEKSEIFDDQFSVERPDGSNFTLKIRSTKLEDSAMYFCASSKRQGLAGGDTQYFGPGTRLTVL.